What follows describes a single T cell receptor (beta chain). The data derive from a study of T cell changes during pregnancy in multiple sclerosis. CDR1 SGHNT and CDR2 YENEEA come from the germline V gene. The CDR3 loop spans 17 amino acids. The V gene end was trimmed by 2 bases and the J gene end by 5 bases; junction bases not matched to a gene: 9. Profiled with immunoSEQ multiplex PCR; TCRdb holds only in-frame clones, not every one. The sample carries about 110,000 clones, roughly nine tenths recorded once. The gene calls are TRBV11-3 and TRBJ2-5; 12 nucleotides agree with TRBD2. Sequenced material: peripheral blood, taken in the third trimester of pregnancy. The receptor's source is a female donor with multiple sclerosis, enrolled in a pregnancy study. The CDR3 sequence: CASSLHTAGTSGETQYF. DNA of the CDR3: TGTGCCAGCAGCTTACACACTGCCGGGACTAGCGGGGAGACCCAGTACTTC.